This entry features one T cell receptor beta chain sequence. The target antigen is unknown. The data were obtained in a study of T cell repertoires in cytomegalovirus infection. Turning to the study itself: Recently identified HLA-C-restricted CMV epitopes were used, and well-studied HLA-B-restricted CMV epitopes were used as well. Shared public TCR beta signatures pointed to both CMV infection and a matching HLA type.

J gave up 1 base and V 5 bases, and 9 bases lay outside the gene matches. This CDR3 is built from 18 residues. Germline V gene data show CDR1 as MNHEY and CDR2 as SVGEGT. TCRdb fed the reads into MiXCR, producing one record per CDR3 protein. The table includes roughly 920,000 distinct CDR3 sequences, roughly 30% detected once. Study-wide results and limits: The study found HLA-C-restricted CMV-specific TCR beta clonotypes dominating the ex vivo response.

This sequence was found in a human donor in good health (CMV status not recorded). Some clones in this sample may be carry-over from other donors' samples. Sequences were derived from cultured CD8+ T cells from PBMCs, sampled from culture after CMV antigen stimulation. The gene calls are TRBV6-2 or TRBV6-3 and TRBJ1-6, with 9 positions matching TRBD1. CDR3 protein: CASSDQQGAGSYNSPLHF. CDR3 DNA sequence: TGTGCCAGCAGTGATCAACAGGGGGCCGGATCCTATAATTCACCCCTCCACTTT.